This is a list of T cell receptor beta chains from one sample in a study of beta chain bispecific antibodies for T cell cancers. These receptors have no known antigen. TCRdb reprocessed the 5' RACE reads via MiXCR and lists one record per CDR3 protein. This sample has about 20,000 distinct CDR3 sequences; under 3% occur once, and the top ten carry roughly 29%. Sample: healthy donor T cells cultured with leukemia cells. The receptors were gathered from a human donor in good health. Some clones in this sample may be carry-over from other donors' samples. CDR3s include the opening cysteine and the closing phenylalanine or tryptophan. Fields, in order: D gene, clone size, J gene, V gene, CDR3 protein, CDR3 DNA. A D gene is named only where the DNA matches it firmly. Part of the rows lack a size; the others show once, few, many or a class for expanded clones.

TRBD1 few TRBJ2-7 TRBV20-1 CSARDRDSNYEQYF TGCAGTGCTAGAGACCGGGACAGTAACTACGAGCAGTACTTC
- - TRBJ2-1 TRBV6-4 CASKRDGSYNEQFF TGTGCCAGCAAACGGGACGGGTCCTACAATGAGCAGTTCTTC
- many TRBJ1-2 TRBV5-5 CASSLKLNPDRPYYTF TGTGCCAGCAGCCTTAAACTCAACCCGGACAGACCCTACTACACCTTC
TRBD1 few TRBJ2-1 TRBV19 CATNTGQGASNEQFF TGTGCCACCAATACTGGACAGGGGGCTTCTAATGAGCAGTTCTTC
TRBD1 medium-sized TRBJ2-7 TRBV2 CASSEGQPNSYEQYF TGTGCCAGCAGTGAGGGACAGCCTAACTCCTACGAGCAGTACTTC
TRBD1 many TRBJ2-7 TRBV14 CASSRSGTGRSYEQYF TGTGCCAGCAGCCGTAGTGGGACAGGGAGGTCCTACGAGCAGTACTTC
- many TRBJ1-6 TRBV5-1 CASSSPLGSSYNSPLHF TGCGCCAGCAGCTCGCCGTTGGGGAGCTCCTATAATTCACCCCTCCACTTT
- many TRBJ2-1 TRBV20-1 CSARRSTLNEQFF TGCAGTGCTAGGAGGTCGACTTTGAATGAGCAGTTCTTC
TRBD1 many TRBJ1-2 TRBV29-1 CSVEWDSYGYTF TGCAGCGTTGAATGGGACAGTTATGGCTACACCTTC
- many TRBJ2-7 TRBV5-1 CASSYAKAVMSYEQYF TGCGCCAGCAGCTACGCGAAAGCGGTGATGTCCTACGAGCAGTACTTC
- many TRBJ1-5 TRBV5-5 CASSFQRGSNQPQHF TGTGCCAGCAGCTTCCAGAGGGGGTCTAATCAGCCCCAGCATTTT
- few TRBJ2-7 TRBV7-2 CASSSGKALWDEQYF TGTGCCAGCAGCTCCGGGAAGGCGTTATGGGACGAGCAGTACTTC
TRBD2 medium-sized TRBJ2-5 TRBV7-2 CASSLWTSGGKETQYF TGTGCCAGCAGCTTATGGACTAGCGGGGGTAAAGAGACCCAGTACTTC
- many TRBJ2-1 TRBV27 CASSLFPANDEQFF TGTGCCAGCAGTTTATTCCCGGCGAACGATGAGCAGTTCTTC
- many TRBJ1-1 TRBV21-1 CASTSRSEAFF TGTGCCAGCACAAGCCGGTCTGAAGCTTTCTTT
- many TRBJ2-1 TRBV12-5 CASGLVLETGEQFF TGTGCTAGTGGTTTGGTACTAGAGACGGGTGAGCAGTTCTTC
- many TRBJ1-1 TRBV27 CASSFRETGTEAFF TGTGCCAGCAGTTTCAGGGAGACGGGCACTGAAGCTTTCTTT
TRBD2 few TRBJ2-1 TRBV7-6 CASGILGGGAGEQFF TGTGCCAGCGGAATACTAGGCGGGGGGGCGGGTGAGCAGTTCTTC
- many TRBJ2-6 TRBV10-3 CAISDWDGANVLTF TGTGCCATCAGTGACTGGGACGGGGCCAACGTCCTGACTTTC
- - TRBJ1-2 TRBV19 CASTLGEDYGYTF TGTGCCAGTACCCTAGGAGAGGATTATGGCTACACCTTC
TRBD1 many TRBJ2-7 TRBV19 CASSWADRGPYEQYF TGTGCCAGTAGTTGGGCCGACAGGGGGCCCTACGAGCAGTACTTC
- few TRBJ2-5 TRBV6-5 CASSLGHRSETQYF TGTGCCAGCAGTTTGGGACACCGAAGCGAGACCCAGTACTTC
TRBD2 many TRBJ2-2 TRBV11-2 CASSSFSGGPGTGELFF TGTGCCAGCAGCTCCTTTTCGGGGGGGCCCGGCACCGGGGAGCTGTTTTTT
- many TRBJ1-1 TRBV10-1 CASPRNTEAFF TGCGCCAGCCCTAGAAACACTGAAGCTTTCTTT
TRBD2 many TRBJ2-7 TRBV27 CASSFAGGTYEQYF TGTGCCAGCAGTTTCGCGGGGGGGACCTACGAGCAGTACTTC
- many TRBJ2-5 TRBV20-1 CSARDYLRGYQETQYF TGCAGTGCTAGAGATTATTTGCGGGGCTACCAAGAGACCCAGTACTTC
TRBD2 - TRBJ2-5 TRBV5-4 CASSLGLAGMETQYF TGTGCCAGCAGCTTGGGACTAGCGGGGATGGAGACCCAGTACTTC
TRBD2 many TRBJ2-7 TRBV27 CASSFHRGDEAYEQYF TGTGCCAGCAGTTTCCACCGGGGGGACGAAGCCTACGAGCAGTACTTC
TRBD1 many TRBJ2-7 TRBV20-1 CSATGTGEDIGSYEQYF TGCAGTGCTACCGGGACAGGGGAAGATATAGGCTCCTACGAGCAGTACTTC
- medium-sized TRBJ1-1 TRBV10-3 CAISGADSRGNTEAFF TGTGCCATCAGTGGGGCCGACAGCCGAGGGAACACTGAAGCTTTCTTT
- many TRBJ1-6 TRBV7-3 CASSQDGSNSPLHF TGTGCCAGCAGCCAGGACGGATCAAATTCACCCCTCCACTTT
- - TRBJ2-7 TRBV5-6 CASSFGPSNEQYF TGTGCCAGCAGCTTTGGGCCCAGTAACGAGCAGTACTTC
- many TRBJ2-5 TRBV28 CASSLQGWETQYF TGTGCCAGCAGTTTACAGGGCTGGGAGACCCAGTACTTC
TRBD1 many TRBJ2-7 TRBV5-1 CASSYSGQAGPLSYEQYF TGCGCCAGCTCGTACTCTGGACAGGCTGGCCCCCTCTCCTACGAGCAGTACTTC
- many TRBJ1-2 TRBV19 CASSTGPTHGYTF TGTGCCAGTAGTACGGGACCGACCCATGGCTACACCTTC
- few TRBJ1-1 TRBV9 CASSVVKDLNTEAFF TGTGCCAGCAGCGTAGTGAAGGACTTGAACACTGAAGCTTTCTTT
- many TRBJ2-3 TRBV5-1 CASSITGPPVADTQYF TGCGCCAGCAGTATTACGGGTCCCCCGGTGGCAGATACGCAGTATTTT
TRBD1 - TRBJ1-6 TRBV18 CASSPGDRGYNSPLHF TGTGCCAGCTCACCGGGGGACAGGGGTTATAATTCACCCCTCCACTTT
TRBD1 many TRBJ1-1 TRBV9 CASSAAGQSSEAFF TGTGCCAGCAGCGCAGCGGGACAGAGTTCTGAAGCTTTCTTT
- many TRBJ2-2 TRBV6-2/TRBV6-3 CASSYSDSNTGELFF TGTGCCAGCAGTTACTCGGATTCGAACACCGGGGAGCTGTTTTTT
- many TRBJ1-4 TRBV6-6 CASKSALNEKLFF TGTGCCAGCAAGTCGGCTCTTAATGAAAAACTGTTTTTT
- - TRBJ2-1 TRBV5-1 CASSLRASGTNNEQFF TGCGCCAGCAGCTTGAGGGCATCCGGGACAAACAATGAGCAGTTCTTC